The following is a T cell receptor (beta chain) sequence with its context. It has no known antigen specificity. Base qualities are not at hand, and no much larger clone is one base apart. The data derive from a study of response to subunit inactivated influenza vaccine (dated by TCRdb to the late 2010s). Describing the broader study: The study used deep quantitative T cell receptor repertoire profiling to track responses to a trivalent subunit inactivated influenza vaccine. The research as a whole found: According to the authors, only a limited number of new T cells may be recruited by each seasonal influenza vaccination.

Taken with the paper, the label for time point translates to: approximately 40 days after influenza vaccine administration. Library preparation was by RT-PCR. The sequencer was an Illumina HiSeq 2500. In-frame beta chains were kept once TCRdb had trimmed the public reads at Q25 with fastp and called clones with MiXCR. Here each entry gathers all rows of one CDR3 protein and keeps the most common genes and DNA. Across this sample there are fewer than 650,000 distinct CDR3 sequences, with around 13% seen only once. Around 12% of the sample is in the top ten clones. From cysteine to phenylalanine, the CDR3 is 15 amino acids long. Just the 45-base CDR3 DNA is kept, in frame starting at base 1. At the junction V is shortened by 2 bases and J by 12 bases, with 17 bases in between. The germline V gene sets CDR1 to SGHTA and CDR2 to FQGNSA.

The chain is assembled from TRBV7-2 and TRBJ1-6, with TRBD1 tentatively as D gene (5 bases match). The TCR was taken from a middle-aged man who received an inactivated influenza vaccine. Donor details come from another sample of the same person, matched by shared clones. The sample here was PBMCs from blood, taken about 40 days after vaccination. The nucleotides are TGTGCCAGCAGCTTAAGGGGCAGGATCCAGGAACCCCTCCACTTT. This translates into CASSLRGRIQEPLHF.